Presented here are 28 T cell receptor beta chains from one specimen sequenced in a study of a mutant IDH1 vaccine in newly diagnosed glioma. Their target antigens are unknown. Repertoires were generated with immunoSEQ multiplex PCR, while TCRdb's copy carries only in-frame clones and drops some. Counted here are 30,000 to 40,000 clones, about 80% occurring once; the ten biggest clones make up under 4%. Time point denoted: week 35, safety follow-up. Vaccination comprised doses that each held 300 ug of mutant IDH1 20-mer peptide, plus topical imiquimod. Sequences were derived from PBMCs, sampled from a glioma patient whose treatment included an IDH1 peptide vaccine. The receptors derive from a man between 40 and 49 years old with glioma. Some clones in this sample may be carry-over from other donors' samples.

This clone was seen a few times. V gene TRBV29-1 combines with J gene TRBJ1-5; D is perhaps TRBD1 (6 bases). Trimming stripped 4 bases from V and 9 bases from J, with 13 bases between. The CDR3 sequence is 12 residues long. Germline-derived CDR1 and CDR2 are SQVTM and ANQGSEA. The CDR3 is CSVGGGGGPQHF. The CDR3 DNA is TGCAGCGTTGGGGGAGGGGGTGGGCCCCAGCATTTT.

The chain couples TRBV11-2 to TRBJ2-7; D call uncertain. The CDR3 loop spans 11 amino acids. Germline V gives CDR1 SGHAT, CDR2 FQNNGV. V shed 5 bases and J shed 4 bases, with 6 bases lying between them. The CDR3 is CASSAHYEQYF. The CDR3 nucleotides read TGTGCCAGCAGCGCCCATTACGAGCAGTACTTC.

This chain connects TRBV27 to TRBJ2-1; the match to TRBD2 covers 11 bases. The CDR3 spans 17 residues. With V trimmed by 3 bases and J by 2 bases, 6 bases remained unmatched. In germline, CDR1 is MNHEY, CDR2 SMNVEV (reference sequence). The CDR3 nucleotides are TGTGCCAGCAGTTTCATGTCTAGCGGGGGGCCCTACAATGAGCAGTTCTTC. This sequence encodes CASSFMSSGGPYNEQFF.

This clone was seen once. One end of the junction is discordant with germline, which a read error may explain. This rearrangement joins TRBV6-1 to TRBJ2-7, with D possibly being TRBD2 (6 bases). The CDR3 totals 14 residues. Germline V lookup: CDR1 MNHNS, CDR2 SASEGT. CDR3 protein: CASSILNGRSGGNF. In DNA, the CDR3 is TGTGCCAGCAGTATCCTAAATGGACGGTCCGGGGGAAACTTC.

The CDR3 reads CAWSRLRRSNEKLFF. The CDR3 nucleotides are TGTGCCTGGAGTCGACTCAGGCGATCAAATGAAAAACTGTTTTTT. The rearrangement uses TRBV30 and TRBJ1-4; D unclear. Germline lookup yields CDR1 GTSNPN and CDR2 SVGIG (reference sequence). V lost 2 bases, J lost 5 bases, and 15 bases lay in between. This CDR3 region has 15 residues.

The chain employs TRBV4-1 and TRBJ2-7; perhaps TRBD1 as D (6 bases). Trimming shortened V by 0 bases and J by 2 bases, and 11 bases separated the two germline ends. Per the germline V gene, CDR1 is MGHRA and CDR2 is YSYEKL. This CDR3 is 15 amino acids long. CDR3 DNA sequence: TGCGCCAGCAGCCAAGACCAGGGGACACCCTACGAGCAGTACTTC. Translated, it gives CASSQDQGTPYEQYF.

V gene TRBV11-2 combines with J gene TRBJ1-1; D may be TRBD1 (6 bases). CDR3 length: 14 residues. From germline, CDR1 is SGHAT and CDR2 FQNNGV. Trimming removed 1 base from V and 4 bases from J, with 10 bases in between. In nucleotides, the CDR3 is TGTGCCAGCAGCTTAGCACAGGGACGCACTGAAGCTTTCTTT. Its protein product is CASSLAQGRTEAFF.

V is TRBV4-3 and J is TRBJ1-1; D is possibly TRBD1 (6 bases). Germline V gene sequence: CDR1 LGHNA, CDR2 YSLEER. This CDR3 region has 15 residues. V lost 1 base and J 4 bases, leaving 13 bases between the germline ends. The CDR3 loop is CASSQVGRGRTEAFF. CDR3 DNA: TGCGCCAGCAGCCAAGTTGGCAGGGGCCGCACTGAAGCTTTCTTT.

This sequence joins TRBV6-4 and TRBJ1-1, with a tentative D call TRBD1 (6 bases). Trimming shortened V by 8 bases and J by 10 bases, and 20 bases separated the two germline ends. From germline, CDR1 is MRHNA and CDR2 SNTAGT. The CDR3 has 13 residues. CDR3 residues: CASSSSGARGAFF. The CDR3 coding sequence is TGTGCCAGCTCATCCTCGGGGGCCAGGGGAGCTTTCTTT.

V is TRBV19 and J is TRBJ2-1; 10 nucleotides agree with TRBD2. Germline V gives CDR1 LNHDA, CDR2 SQIVND (reference sequence). V trimming: 8 bases; J trimming: 7 bases; junction bases outside the gene matches: 8. The CDR3 spans 14 residues. The CDR3 DNA follows: TGTGCCAGTGAGAGCGGGGGGGCCTTAAATGAGCAGTTCTTC. As protein: CASESGGALNEQFF. The full variable domain, in which reference TRBV19 and TRBJ2-1 provide the parts outside the CDR3, is DGGITQSPKYLFRKEGQNVTLSCEQNLNHDAMYWYRQDPGQGLRLIYYSQIVNDFQKGDIAEGYSVSREKKESFPLTVTSAQKNPTAFYLCASESGGALNEQFFGPGTRLTVL.

This rearrangement joins TRBV2 to TRBJ1-1, with a possible D match to TRBD1 (5 bases). The CDR3 is 15 residues long. The V end was cut by 4 bases, the J end by 1 base, with 13 bases between. Germline values: CDR1 SNHLY, CDR2 FYNNEI. CDR3 amino acids: CASSAPGQSNTEAFF. CDR3 DNA: TGTGCCAGCAGTGCCCCAGGACAATCGAACACTGAAGCTTTCTTT. The full variable domain, its missing parts supplied by reference TRBV2 and TRBJ1-1, is EPEVTQTPSHQVTQMGQEVILRCVPISNHLYFYWYRQILGQKVEFLVSFYNNEISEKSEIFDDQFSVERPDGSNFTLKIRSTKLEDSAMYFCASSAPGQSNTEAFFGQGTRLTVV.

This clone appeared a single time. The CDR3 is CASSIGQPYEQYF. DNA of the CDR3: TGTGCCAGTAGTATTGGACAGCCCTACGAGCAGTACTTC. The gene calls are TRBV19 and TRBJ2-7; D possibly corresponds to TRBD1 (6 bases). Germline CDR1 reads LNHDA; CDR2 reads SQIVND (reference sequence). CDR3 length: 13 residues. V gave up 3 bases and J gave up 2 bases, with 8 bases separating them.

V gene TRBV30 combines with J gene TRBJ1-6, with D possibly TRBD1 on 6 matching bases. The CDR3 runs to 14 residues. V lost 4 bases and J lost 7, with 14 bases in between. Per germline, CDR1 GTSNPN and CDR2 SVGIG (reference sequence). This CDR3 is CAWIPWGANSPLHF. For the CDR3, the DNA is TGTGCCTGGATACCCTGGGGGGCCAATTCACCCCTCCACTTT.

The chain couples TRBV4-2 to TRBJ1-4; D is unresolved. Germline V gives CDR1 LGHNA, CDR2 YNFKEQ. Trimming took off 3 bases at V and 10 bases at J, with 15 bases between the two ends. CDR3 size: 14 residues. DNA of the CDR3: TGTGCCAGCAGCCAGTTAACGGCGGGTGGAAAACTGTTTTTT. It translates to CASSQLTAGGKLFF.

The genes are TRBV18 and TRBJ1-1, with 8 nucleotides matching TRBD1. The junction had 8 bases not matched to a gene; V was cut back by 3 bases and J by 11 bases. Looked up from germline, CDR1 is KGHSH and CDR2 is LQKENI. The CDR3 has 13 residues. CDR3 DNA sequence: TGTGCCAGCTCACCCGAGGACAGGGCTAATGCTTTCTTT. It yields the protein CASSPEDRANAFF.

The genes are TRBV10-3 and TRBJ1-1; possible D gene TRBD1, 6 bases. This CDR3 has 15 residues. Per germline, CDR1 ENHRY and CDR2 SYGVKD. Between the trimmed V and J ends, which lost 3 bases and 1 base, there was a span of 12 bases. As DNA, the CDR3 is TGTGCCATCAGTGACCGACAGGATACGAACACTGAAGCTTTCTTT. Its translation: CAISDRQDTNTEAFF.

This clone occurred a few times. The V gene is TRBV19, the J gene TRBJ1-2; no clear D gene. The V end lost 3 bases, the J end lost 3 bases, and 11 bases lay between the germline ends. In germline, CDR1 is LNHDA, CDR2 SQIVND (reference sequence). The CDR3 covers 14 residues. The chain's CDR3 is CASSISQSDYGYTF. The DNA for the CDR3 is TGTGCCAGTAGTATTAGTCAGTCAGACTATGGCTACACCTTC.

The J gene is TRBJ2-1, the V gene TRBV7-9; D unresolved. The CDR3 totals 15 residues. The V end was cut by 5 bases, the J end by 1 base, with 12 bases between. Germline CDR1 reads SEHNR; CDR2 reads FQNEAQ (reference sequence). As DNA, the CDR3 is TGTGCCAGCAGCCTTATCCCGGAGTCCTACAATGAGCAGTTCTTC. It encodes CASSLIPESYNEQFF.

This clone was seen a handful of times. The V and J genes are TRBV29-1 and TRBJ2-2; D is perhaps TRBD2 (7 bases). The CDR3 has 16 amino acids. The germline V gene encodes CDR1 SQVTM and CDR2 ANQGSEA. Trimming shortened V by 4 bases and J by 0 bases, and 15 bases separated the two germline ends. CDR3 nucleotides: TGCAGCGTTGTACCTAGGGGGGGCTCGAACACCGGGGAGCTGTTTTTT. Protein product: CSVVPRGGSNTGELFF.

V and J are TRBV29-1 and TRBJ2-7; TRBD1 is a possible D gene (6 bases). V lost 4 bases to trimming and J lost 6 bases, with 13 bases between them. Per the germline V gene, CDR1 is SQVTM and CDR2 is ANQGSEA. The CDR3 runs to 12 residues. Here the CDR3 reads CSVGGLGTEQYF. The CDR3 coding sequence is TGCAGCGTTGGGGGGCTGGGAACCGAGCAGTACTTC.

This chain connects TRBV30 to TRBJ1-2, with TRBD1 matching over 7 bases. V lost 2 bases to trimming and J lost 4 bases; unmatched junction nucleotides: 7. The CDR3 has 14 residues. The V gene's germline CDR1 is GTSNPN and CDR2 SVGIG (reference sequence). The CDR3 coding sequence is TGTGCCTGGAGTTTTGCAGGGGGGTCCTATGGCTACACCTTC. As protein: CAWSFAGGSYGYTF.

In this sample, this clone turned up once. J is TRBJ1-4 and V is TRBV2; D is unresolved. CDR3 length equals 12 residues. Between the trimmed V and J ends, which lost 8 bases and 8 bases, there was a span of 12 bases. Germline CDR1 and CDR2: SNHLY and FYNNEI. CDR3 coding DNA: TGTGCCAGCGGGAGACTCTTCGAAAAACTGTTTTTT. Translation gives CASGRLFEKLFF.

The V and J genes are TRBV27 and TRBJ1-1; 9 bases are shared with TRBD1. The CDR3 consists of 12 residues. After removal of 5 bases from V and 11 bases from J, the junction contained 6 bases not matched to a gene. Germline V lookup: CDR1 MNHEY, CDR2 SMNVEV (reference sequence). The CDR3 DNA sequence: TGTGCCAGCAGTACAGGGGACAGGGAGGCTTTCTTT. Its protein product is CASSTGDREAFF.

This clone showed up just once. The chain employs TRBV10-3 and TRBJ1-1; TRBD1 is a possible D gene (6 bases). Trimming removed 4 bases at V and 8 bases at J, with 8 bases between. Germline lookup yields CDR1 ENHRY and CDR2 SYGVKD. The CDR3 totals 11 residues. CDR3 DNA sequence: TGTGCCATCAGTGTCGGGACAGAAGCTTTCTTT. Translation: CAISVGTEAFF.

The chain couples TRBV7-6 to TRBJ2-7; D is possibly TRBD2 (5 bases). CDR3 length: 14 amino acids. Trimming cost V 2 bases and J 5 bases, with 13 bases left between them. Germline V gene lookup returns CDR1 SGHVS and CDR2 FNYEAQ. The DNA for the CDR3 is TGTGCCAGCAGCTTAAAACTAGTCCCCCACGAGCAGTACTTC. This sequence encodes CASSLKLVPHEQYF.

This chain uses TRBV9 with TRBJ2-7; tentatively, D is TRBD1 (5 bases). Germline-derived CDR1 and CDR2 are SGDLS and YYNGEE. The CDR3 extends over 15 amino acids. V was shortened by 0 bases and J by 4 bases, with 14 bases between the two germline ends. Written as DNA, the CDR3 is TGTGCCAGCAGCGTAGGGACAAATTGGGGTTACGAGCAGTACTTC. Protein sequence: CASSVGTNWGYEQYF. Complete variable domain (other parts from reference TRBV9 and TRBJ2-7): DSGVTQTPKHLITATGQRVTLRCSPRSGDLSVYWYQQSLDQGLQFLIQYYNGEERAKGNILERFSAQQFPDLHSELNLSSLELGDSALYFCASSVGTNWGYEQYFGPGTRLTVT.

The V gene is TRBV2, the J gene TRBJ1-1; maybe TRBD1 (6 bases). V was pared by 2 bases and J by 1 base, with 14 bases between. This CDR3 is 16 amino acids long. Germline V gives CDR1 SNHLY, CDR2 FYNNEI. CDR3: CASSENLGGPNTEAFF. CDR3 coding DNA: TGTGCCAGCAGTGAAAACCTGGGGGGGCCGAACACTGAAGCTTTCTTT.

The chain couples TRBV2 to TRBJ2-2; a possible D gene is TRBD1 (5 bases). Between the trimmed V and J ends, which lost 7 bases and 3 bases, there was a span of 12 bases. Germline V gives CDR1 SNHLY, CDR2 FYNNEI. The CDR3 is 14 residues long. The CDR3, as DNA: TGTGCCAGCACAAGGGGCGCGTACACCGGGGAGCTGTTTTTT. This sequence encodes CASTRGAYTGELFF.